These 14 T cell receptor beta chains were all obtained from the same sample, sequenced in a study of CD8+CD57+ T cells in acquired aplastic anemia. An expansion of CD8+CD57+ cells by flow cytometry had been shown in patients chosen for sequencing. Profiling that covered TCR beta VDJ and CDR3 relied on genomic DNA as its template. TCRdb re-called the reads with MiXCR, one entry per CDR3 protein. The sample lists 250,000 to 350,000 distinct CDR3 sequences, approximately 57% seen once, with 1% to 1.5% in the top ten. The sample taken for sequencing was sorted CD4+, CD8+, or CD8+CD57+ T cells (not recorded which) from PBMCs. These receptors were collected from a human donor with aplastic anemia.

This clonotype was observed once. The chain carries TRBV10-3 and TRBJ2-5, with D maybe TRBD1 (6 bases). V dropped 5 bases and J dropped 5 bases, with 12 bases sitting between them. Germline CDR1 is ENHRY and CDR2 is SYGVKD. There are 13 residues in the CDR3. The CDR3 spells CAISPQRGETQYF. CDR3 bases: TGTGCCATCAGTCCGCAAAGGGGGGAGACCCAGTACTTC.

The V call is TRBV9, the J call TRBJ1-6, with D perhaps TRBD1 (5 bases). V was cut by 4 bases and J by 7 bases, with 15 bases left in between. Germline loops: CDR1 SGDLS, CDR2 YYNGEE. The CDR3 is 15 residues long. Here the CDR3 reads CASSQDAGINSPLHF. DNA of the CDR3: TGTGCCAGCAGCCAAGACGCAGGGATCAATTCACCCCTCCACTTT.

This clonotype has only a few counts. This sequence joins TRBV9 and TRBJ2-7; TRBD2 agrees at 10 bases. The V gene end was trimmed by 0 bases and the J gene end by 1 base; junction bases not matched to a gene: 4. Germline CDR1 SGDLS, CDR2 YYNGEE. This CDR3 has 16 amino acids. CDR3 in amino acids: CASSVASGSRSYEQYF. For the CDR3, the DNA is TGTGCCAGCAGCGTAGCTAGCGGGAGTCGGTCCTACGAGCAGTACTTC.

At least ten counts were recorded for this clonotype. V usage is TRBV2 and J usage is TRBJ2-3; D call uncertain. The CDR3 length is 13 residues. The germline gives CDR1 SNHLY, CDR2 FYNNEI. The V gene lost 3 bases and the J gene lost 0 bases, with 4 bases spanning the gap. The CDR3 nucleotides are TGTGCCAGCAGTGAGGCCAGCACAGATACGCAGTATTTT. Amino acid sequence: CASSEASTDTQYF.

The chain couples TRBV2 to TRBJ2-1, with TRBD2 as a possible D gene (6 bases). Trimming removed 7 bases at V and 8 bases at J, with 24 bases between. The germline V gene has CDR1 SNHLY and CDR2 FYNNEI. The CDR3 is 16 amino acids. The CDR3 sequence is CASIQESREIPDEQFF. The CDR3 DNA reads as TGTGCCAGCATTCAAGAGTCCCGGGAGATACCGGATGAGCAGTTCTTC.

This chain links TRBV19 with TRBJ1-4; TRBD1 agrees at 10 bases. The CDR3 loop spans 15 amino acids. V was pared by 7 bases and J by 5 bases, with 7 bases of the junction left unmatched. Germline V gene data show CDR1 as LNHDA and CDR2 as SQIVND (reference sequence). The CDR3 here is CASTRDRGGNEKLFF. DNA of the CDR3: TGTGCCAGTACCCGGGACAGGGGTGGAAATGAAAAACTGTTTTTT.

The chain has TRBV7-2 and TRBJ2-3, with 7 bases fitting TRBD1. From germline, CDR1 is SGHTA and CDR2 FQGNSA. The CDR3 has 16 amino acids. V dropped 5 bases and J dropped 4; count of bases not matched to a gene: 12. The CDR3 spells CASSPARQGIPDTQYF. The CDR3 DNA follows: TGTGCCAGCAGCCCGGCGCGACAGGGCATCCCAGATACGCAGTATTTT.

This chain connects TRBV7-9 to TRBJ2-7; D not certain. V shed 4 bases and J shed 1 base, with 11 bases lying between them. The CDR3 is 14 amino acids. The germline V gene encodes CDR1 SEHNR and CDR2 FQNEAQ (reference sequence). The CDR3 DNA is TGTGCCAGCAGCTCGGCCAGTTCTTCCTACGAGCAGTACTTC. Its translation is CASSSASSSYEQYF.

The V gene is TRBV9, the J gene TRBJ1-6, with 9 bases lining up with TRBD1. Trimming at V came to 3 bases and at J to 7 bases, leaving 5 bases not matched to a gene. From germline, CDR1 is SGDLS and CDR2 YYNGEE. The CDR3 totals 15 residues. The CDR3 bases are TGTGCCAGCAGCGCCCGGGGACAGGGAAATTCACCCCTCCACTTT. It encodes CASSARGQGNSPLHF.

About this clonotype: One base away lies a much larger clone, so this may be a sequencing read error. The chain uses TRBV5-6 and TRBJ2-1; 7 nucleotides agree with TRBD2. The CDR3 consists of 13 residues. Germline CDR1 SGHDT, CDR2 YYEEEE. CDR3 sequence: CANSFGNRGVVFF. CDR3 bases: TGTGCCAACAGCTTTGGTAATCGGGGGGTTGTGTTCTTC.

A remark on this clonotype: The CDR3 end shows no conserved phenylalanine or tryptophan, and so a read error is likely. It is unclear where the CDR3 begins or ends on the DNA, so no DNA is shown, and the CDR3 is as TCRdb lists it. This rearrangement joins TRBV2 to TRBJ2-7; the DNA was not used to check the table's D call, TRBD2. The CDR3 extends over 13 residues, inclusive of both ends. Germline CDR1 and CDR2: SNHLY and FYNNEI. The CDR3 protein is CASRREPSYEKYS.

The genes are TRBV10-3 and TRBJ1-5; a possible D gene is TRBD1 (5 bases). The ends were cut back, 2 bases at V and 6 bases at J, with 8 bases in the middle. The CDR3 is 13 amino acids. Per the germline V gene, CDR1 is ENHRY and CDR2 is SYGVKD. The CDR3 is CAISEAGSQPQHF. The CDR3 DNA is TGTGCCATCAGTGAGGCAGGGAGTCAGCCCCAGCATTTT.

V gene TRBV20-1 combines with J gene TRBJ1-2; TRBD1 matches 11 bases. The V and J ends lost 2 bases and 3 bases, in that order; junction bases with no gene match: 11. This CDR3 spans 17 amino acids. CDR1 and CDR2 (germline): DFQATT, SNEGSKA (reference sequence). The CDR3 is CSARRDPGQGVHYGYTF. The CDR3 region has the DNA TGCAGTGCTAGAAGGGACCCGGGACAGGGGGTCCACTATGGCTACACCTTC.

This clonotype was recorded many times. The V call is TRBV9, the J call TRBJ2-5; TRBD2 is a possible D gene (5 bases). V lost 0 bases and J lost 5, with 8 bases in between. The germline V gene encodes CDR1 SGDLS and CDR2 YYNGEE. The CDR3 is 13 amino acids. The CDR3 loop is CASSVATGETQYF. The CDR3 nucleotides are TGTGCCAGCAGCGTAGCTACGGGGGAGACCCAGTACTTC. Full variable domain (missing parts from reference TRBV9 and TRBJ2-5): DSGVTQTPKHLITATGQRVTLRCSPRSGDLSVYWYQQSLDQGLQFLIQYYNGEERAKGNILERFSAQQFPDLHSELNLSSLELGDSALYFCASSVATGETQYFGPGTRLLVL.